Here is one T cell receptor (beta chain) with its context. This specimen belongs to a study of ipilimumab plus nivolumab after autologous stem cell transplantation. The table came from immunoSEQ multiplex PCR; TCRdb's copy has only in-frame clones and leaves some out. The sample contains approximately 1,900 clones, about 78% of which appear only once. Germline V gene data show CDR1 as SEHNR and CDR2 as FQNEAQ (reference sequence). The CDR3 is made up of 16 amino acids. V dropped 1 base and J dropped 4 bases, with 16 bases sitting between them. The chain employs TRBV7-9 and TRBJ2-5; no definite D call. The sequences come from PBMCs, collected in a trial of ipilimumab plus nivolumab as post-transplant consolidation. The source is a male donor with multiple myeloma. This CDR3 is CASSLGKGMFAETQYF. In DNA form, the CDR3 reads TGTGCCAGCAGCTTAGGGAAGGGAATGTTCGCAGAGACCCAGTACTTC. The full variable domain, its missing parts supplied by reference TRBV7-9 and TRBJ2-5, is DTGVSQNPRHKITKRGQNVTFRCDPISEHNRLYWYRQTLGQGPEFLTYFQNEAQLEKSRLLSDRFSAERPKGSFSTLEIQRTEQGDSAMYLCASSLGKGMFAETQYFGPGTRLLVL.